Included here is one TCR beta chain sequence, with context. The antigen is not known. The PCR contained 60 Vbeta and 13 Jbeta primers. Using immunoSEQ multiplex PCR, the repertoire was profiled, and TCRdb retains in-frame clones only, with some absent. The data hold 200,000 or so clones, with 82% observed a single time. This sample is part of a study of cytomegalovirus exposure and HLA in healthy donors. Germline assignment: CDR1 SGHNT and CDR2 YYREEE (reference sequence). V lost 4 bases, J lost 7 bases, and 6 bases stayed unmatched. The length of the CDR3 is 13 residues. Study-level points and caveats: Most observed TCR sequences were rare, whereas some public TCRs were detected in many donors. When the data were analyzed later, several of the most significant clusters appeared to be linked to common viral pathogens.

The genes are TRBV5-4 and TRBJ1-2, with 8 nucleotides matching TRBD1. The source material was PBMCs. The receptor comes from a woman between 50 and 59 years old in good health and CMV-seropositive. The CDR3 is CASSRPGTGGYTF. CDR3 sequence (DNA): TGTGCCAGCAGCCGTCCCGGGACAGGTGGCTACACCTTC.